This T cell receptor beta chain was recorded in a study of shared clonotypes between healthy human individuals (dated by TCRdb to 2019 to 2021). At the level of the whole study: The cohort comprised a couple of women and a few men aged 18 to 49 years. Blood TCR repertoires of several healthy adults were deeply sequenced to estimate repertoire size and the extent of clonotype sharing between individuals. For each donor, three plates each were used for CD4 naive and CD4 memory, two plates were used for CD8 naive, and one plate was used for CD8 memory. Libraries were prepared and TCR repertoires were sequenced by different laboratories using diverse techniques, in order to increase sequencing depth and limit assay-specific biases. Between about 0.8 and 9 billion PBMCs per donor were obtained by leukapheresis. The full study reports these points: Compared with non-shared clonotypes, clonotypes shared by all four sorted-subset donors had higher generation probabilities. Pairwise subsampling indicated that sequencing depth was expected to affect the degree of clonotype sharing among donors. Rarefaction of sorted-subset datasets indicated incomplete sequencing despite the large sequencing depth. Naive subsets generally had larger estimated clonotype richness than memory subsets did. Around 5.4% of naive CD4, 3.5% of naive CD8, 2.3% of memory CD4, and over 0.35% of memory CD8 clonotypes were shared across several donors. The genetic and exposure-history diversity represented was limited by the small number of donors. Sampling was restricted to blood, and TCR repertoires in tissues likely differ from the TCR repertoires found in blood.

Donors were healthy HIV-negative adults with no recently reported acute infections or vaccinations. Every donor was a Caucasian adult residing in Nashville, Tennessee, USA. CD4+ T cells were enriched by magnetic negative selection; naive cells were then positively selected on CD45RA, and the negative fraction formed the memory subset. Blood was collected by leukapheresis, and PBMCs were isolated by Ficoll-Histopaque density gradient centrifugation and then cryopreserved in liquid nitrogen vapor phase. Analytical flow cytometry was used to check the purity and quantity of each magnetically sorted T cell population. From each sorted fraction, genomic DNA was isolated and quantified by UV absorbance on a Nanodrop 2000c. About this clone: It lacks a known antigen. No base qualities exist here, and no much larger clone lies one base off it.

TCR CDR3 regions were amplified from genomic DNA by multiplex PCR using the deep immunoSEQ assay. Extracted genomic DNA from each cell subset was spread evenly across all wells of several immunoSEQ 96-well plates, with each plate serving as a replicate. For sorted subsets, each replicate PCR was loaded with 200 to 250 ng genomic DNA, equivalent to about 33,000 T cell genomes. Purified libraries were measured with a Qubit 3.0 fluorometer, size-checked on a Bioanalyzer 2100, and measured again with the KAPA Library Quantification kit. A separate single-read 150-cycle Illumina NextSeq 550 flow cell was used to sequence each immunoSEQ 96-well plate. As for the original processing: The immunoSEQ output contained only junctional sequences without quality scores, so filtering could not match that applied to full-length reads. Sequences were annotated with PyIR, a Python wrapper for IgBLAST v1.9, using IMGT germline references to assign V/J genes and CDR3. Reads were removed for weak V/J assignments (E-value above 1e-6), missing CDR3, stop codons, out-of-frame junctions, or ambiguous translated residues. V3J clonotypes were defined by identical inferred V gene, J gene, and CDR3 amino acid sequence. The percentage overlap between two repertoires was calculated by dividing the number of shared unique clonotypes by the size of the smaller repertoire. Richness of each repertoire was evaluated using RTK rarefaction, the Chao1 estimator, and Recon v2.1 estimates of unobserved clonotypes. Generation probabilities for all TCRbeta clonotypes obtained by the gDNA method from several donors were computed using OLGA. As stored in TCRdb, this immuneACCESS dataset retains in-frame rearrangements with V and J assigned. A fraction of the clones does not appear; measured against another copy, unresolved V genes explain less than half of the discrepancy, and the remainder lacks a known reason. That table supplies the V and J calls and clone size; D and trimming were determined from the DNA. Present in this sample are 2 million to 3 million clones, approximately 93% of which were seen just once. Clones ranked in the top ten supply about 0.38% of the sample.

Based on the germline V gene (reference sequence), the CDR1 and CDR2 sequences are LNHDA and SQIVND. V loses 3 bases, J loses 5 bases, and the germline ends lie 19 bases apart. Measured from the cysteine to the phenylalanine, the CDR3 is 17 residues long. Only the CDR3 DNA is retained, 51 bases long and in frame from the first base. The receptor's source is a man in his late teens or twenties in good health. Some clones in this sample may be carry-over from other donors' samples. This chain joins TRBV19 to TRBJ2-2; perhaps TRBD1 is the D gene, with 6 bases matching. Sequenced: naive CD4+ T cells from PBMCs. Per the publication, the cell subset or site label means: CD45RA+ positively selected. The CDR3 corresponds to CASSISRQAVWTGELFF. Read as DNA, the sequence is TGTGCCAGTAGTATTTCGCGACAGGCCGTGTGGACCGGGGAGCTGTTTTTT.